This entry lists 20 T cell receptor beta chains sequenced from one sample in a study of radiotherapy plus CTLA-4 blockade in lung cancer (dated by TCRdb to the late 2010s). The library came from the immunoSEQ multiplex PCR assay. TCRdb carries this immuneACCESS record with in-frame sequences only. Its versions omit some clonotypes, under half of them owing to an unresolved V gene in the studies checked, with the rest unexplained. This sample comprises over 75,000 clones, 83% of them detected only once. The top ten constitute around 0.79% of the sample. The material sequenced was peripheral blood, taken from a patient treated with radiotherapy plus ipilimumab. Every receptor here comes from a human donor with non-small cell lung cancer who had stable disease on radiotherapy plus ipilimumab.

The chain is built from TRBV19 and TRBJ1-3, with D maybe TRBD1 (5 bases). The length of the CDR3 is 15 residues. Germline assignment: CDR1 LNHDA and CDR2 SQIVND (reference sequence). Deletions cut 6 bases from V and 2 bases from J, with 14 bases between. The CDR3 bases are TGTGCCAGTAGGGCCGGGGACTCAACTGGAAACACCATATATTTT. Its translation: CASRAGDSTGNTIYF.

The V and J genes are TRBV19 and TRBJ2-4; TRBD1 aligns across 9 bases. V was clipped by 1 base and J by 0 bases; unmatched bases: 10. The V gene's germline CDR1 is LNHDA and CDR2 SQIVND (reference sequence). This CDR3 is built from 19 residues. The CDR3 loop reads CASSIVGQGTQLAKNIQYF. The CDR3 DNA is TGTGCCAGTAGTATAGTTGGACAGGGGACCCAACTAGCCAAAAACATTCAGTACTTC.

The sample holds one count of this clone. The chain couples TRBV21-1 to TRBJ1-6; the D segment call TRBD1 is taken from the table without a DNA check. TRBV21-1 is listed as a pseudogene. The CDR3 extends over 19 amino acids. The CDR3 nucleotides are TGTGCCAGCAGCAAATCCCGGGACAGGCCCACTCCAAATAATTCACCCCTCCACTTT. This gives the protein CASSKSRDRPTPNNSPLHF.

DNA for the CDR3: TGTGCCAGCAGCTTGGCCGCTCGGCTCACCGGGGAGCTGTTTTTT. Translated, it gives CASSLAARLTGELFF. The chain carries TRBV5-4 and TRBJ2-2; the D is unclear. The germline CDR1 and CDR2 sequences are SGHNT and YYREEE (reference sequence). The ends were cut back, 0 bases at V and 4 bases at J, with 10 bases in the middle. This CDR3 is built from 15 residues.

This chain's CDR3 is CASSLDLAKNIQYF. The CDR3 region has the DNA TGCGCCAGCAGCTTGGACTTAGCCAAAAACATTCAGTACTTC. The chain uses TRBV5-1 and TRBJ2-4; D is ambiguous. Germline V gives CDR1 SGHRS, CDR2 YFSETQ. Trimming stripped 0 bases from V and 0 bases from J, with 4 bases between. The CDR3 loop spans 14 amino acids.

The J gene is TRBJ1-2, the V gene TRBV29-1; D not certain. Germline V CDR1 and CDR2: SQVTM, ANQGSEA. This CDR3 spans 11 amino acids. With 7 bases removed from V and 8 bases from J, the gap between germline ends came to 14 bases. This CDR3 reads CSARDADGYTF. Written as DNA, the CDR3 is TGCAGCGCCCGAGACGCGGACGGCTACACCTTC.

The rearrangement uses TRBV2 and TRBJ2-1, with 11 positions matching TRBD2. Per the germline V gene, CDR1 is SNHLY and CDR2 is FYNNEI. The CDR3 sequence is 14 residues long. Losses at the gene ends were 7 bases for V and 7 bases for J; bases not matched to a gene: 6. The CDR3 sequence: CASIAGLADNEQFF. In DNA form, the CDR3 reads TGTGCCAGCATTGCGGGACTAGCGGATAATGAGCAGTTCTTC.

The chain recombines TRBV30 with TRBJ1-2; tentative D call: TRBD1 (6 bases). The ends were cut back, 5 bases at V and 4 bases at J, with 11 bases in the middle. Germline loops: CDR1 GTSNPN, CDR2 SVGIG (reference sequence). The CDR3 sequence is 12 residues long. As DNA, the CDR3 is TGTGCCTGGCGGGACACTGGCTATGGCTACACCTTC. It is translated as CAWRDTGYGYTF.

The chain employs TRBV9 and TRBJ1-3; D gene ambiguous. The CDR3 sequence is 13 residues long. V shed 4 bases and J shed 0 bases, with 5 bases lying between them. Germline V gives CDR1 SGDLS, CDR2 YYNGEE. CDR3 nucleotides: TGTGCCAGCAGCCCCCTCTCTGGAAACACCATATATTTT. Translated: CASSPLSGNTIYF. Full variable domain (remainder filled in from reference TRBV9 and TRBJ1-3): DSGVTQTPKHLITATGQRVTLRCSPRSGDLSVYWYQQSLDQGLQFLIQYYNGEERAKGNILERFSAQQFPDLHSELNLSSLELGDSALYFCASSPLSGNTIYFGEGSWLTVV.

The V gene is TRBV15, the J gene TRBJ2-6, with 9 positions matching TRBD1. Germline V CDR1 and CDR2: LNHNV, YYDKDF (reference sequence). The length of the CDR3 is 18 residues. Losses at the gene ends were 4 bases for V and 0 bases for J; bases not matched to a gene: 7. DNA of the CDR3: TGTGCCACCAGCACTAACAGGGGGCTTCGCTCTGGGGCCAACGTCCTGACTTTC. Its translation is CATSTNRGLRSGANVLTF.

V is TRBV19 and J is TRBJ2-7; 10 bases fit TRBD1. The germline gives CDR1 LNHDA, CDR2 SQIVND (reference sequence). The CDR3 covers 15 residues. J lost 4 bases, V lost 5 bases, and 8 bases had no gene match. CDR3 amino acids: CASSLRRTGGYEQYF. The CDR3 DNA reads TGTGCCAGTAGTCTTAGGAGGACAGGGGGTTACGAGCAGTACTTC.

V gene TRBV18 combines with J gene TRBJ2-1; the D is unclear. The CDR3 contains 14 residues. Germline V gives CDR1 KGHSH, CDR2 LQKENI. Trimming shortened V by 2 bases and J by 5 bases, and 10 bases separated the two germline ends. The CDR3 here is CASSPSRTDNEQFF. CDR3 bases: TGTGCCAGCTCACCATCTAGGACGGACAATGAGCAGTTCTTC.

V and J are TRBV13 and TRBJ1-1; D unresolved. This CDR3 has 12 amino acids. Trimming pared 6 bases from V and 7 bases from J, leaving 12 bases between. Germline loops: CDR1 PRHDT, CDR2 FYEKMQ (reference sequence). The CDR3 sequence is CASSQLESEAFF. The DNA of the CDR3 is TGTGCCAGCAGTCAATTGGAGAGTGAAGCTTTCTTT.

The chain recombines TRBV6-1 with TRBJ2-7; D is perhaps TRBD2 (5 bases). The CDR3 spans 15 residues. The V gene's germline CDR1 is MNHNS and CDR2 SASEGT. V was pared by 5 bases and J by 5 bases, with 19 bases between. The CDR3 DNA follows: TGTGCCAGCAGTACGGTCCTAGACTATGTCAACGAGCAGTACTTC. Its protein is CASSTVLDYVNEQYF.

The genes are TRBV27 and TRBJ2-3, with D possibly TRBD2 on 7 matching bases. Germline V gene lookup returns CDR1 MNHEY and CDR2 SMNVEV (reference sequence). The V gene lost 10 bases and the J gene lost 0 bases, with 17 bases spanning the gap. The CDR3 contains 15 residues. The CDR3 spells CATSRGASSTDTQYF. The CDR3 nucleotides read TGTGCCACATCTCGGGGGGCCTCTAGCACAGATACGCAGTATTTT.

The chain employs TRBV5-1 and TRBJ1-1; 7 nucleotides line up with TRBD1. The V and J ends lost 6 bases and 1 base, in that order; junction bases with no gene match: 6. The CDR3 spans 14 residues. Germline CDR1 reads SGHRS; CDR2 reads YFSETQ. The CDR3 DNA reads TGCGCCAGCACCGGGACAGCGTCGAACACTGAAGCTTTCTTT. Amino acid sequence: CASTGTASNTEAFF.

V usage is TRBV15 and J usage is TRBJ2-2; TRBD2 agrees at 9 bases. Germline V lookup: CDR1 LNHNV, CDR2 YYDKDF (reference sequence). CDR3 length: 18 residues. With 3 bases clipped from V and 1 base from J, the junction kept 9 bases outside the gene matches. The DNA for the CDR3 is TGTGCCACCAGCAGTGGAGGCTTACTAGCGGGGAACACCGGGGAGCTGTTTTTT. This gives the protein CATSSGGLLAGNTGELFF.

This clone appeared a few times. The chain recombines TRBV7-9 with TRBJ2-7, with D possibly matching TRBD1 (6 bases). The CDR3 covers 14 residues. Germline V lookup: CDR1 SEHNR, CDR2 FQNEAQ (reference sequence). V lost 5 bases and J 3 bases, leaving 14 bases between the germline ends. The CDR3 sequence is CASSGVDSDYEQYF. CDR3 nucleotide sequence: TGTGCCAGCAGCGGTGTGGACAGCGACTACGAGCAGTACTTC.

The table lists this clone with a count of one. In DNA form, the CDR3 reads TGTGCCAGCAGCCCCCCATTCGGAAAGGGTGAGCAGTACTTC. Translating gives CASSPPFGKGEQYF. The rearrangement joins TRBV7-9 to TRBJ2-7; D unclear. This CDR3 is built from 14 residues. Per germline, CDR1 SEHNR and CDR2 FQNEAQ (reference sequence). Trimming pared 5 bases from V and 7 bases from J, leaving 18 bases between.

The chain joins TRBV19 to TRBJ2-7, with D perhaps matching TRBD2 (6 bases). The V and J ends lost 3 bases and 3 bases respectively, with 12 bases between them. Germline V gives CDR1 LNHDA, CDR2 SQIVND (reference sequence). This CDR3 has 14 amino acids. This chain's CDR3 is CASSISGGIYEQYF. CDR3 nucleotides: TGTGCCAGTAGTATTTCCGGGGGAATCTACGAGCAGTACTTC.